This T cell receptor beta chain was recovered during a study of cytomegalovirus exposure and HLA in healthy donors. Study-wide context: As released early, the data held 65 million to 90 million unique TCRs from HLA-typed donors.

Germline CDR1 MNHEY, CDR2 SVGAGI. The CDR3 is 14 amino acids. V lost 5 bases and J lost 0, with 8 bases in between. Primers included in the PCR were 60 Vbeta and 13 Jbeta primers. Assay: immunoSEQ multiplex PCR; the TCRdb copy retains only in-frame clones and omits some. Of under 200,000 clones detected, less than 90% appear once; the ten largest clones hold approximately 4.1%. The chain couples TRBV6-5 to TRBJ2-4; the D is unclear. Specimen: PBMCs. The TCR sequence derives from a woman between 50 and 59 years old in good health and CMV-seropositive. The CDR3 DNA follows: TGTGCCAGCAGTGCCGAGAGAGCCAAAAACATTCAGTACTTC. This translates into CASSAERAKNIQYF.